The source of this TCR beta chain is a study of CD8+CD57+ T cells in acquired aplastic anemia. Turning to the study itself: The study obtained an average of around 2.9 ug of DNA from sorted CD4+ and CD8+ cells. Notes on the study in general: The same twenty-nine CD8+ CDR3 sequences occurred in patients and in controls.

This clonotype was seen at least ten times. Antigen: not known. CDR1 is MGHDK, CDR2 SYGVNS, per germline. The germline V and J ends were trimmed by 4 bases and 7 bases, with 23 bases remaining between them. This CDR3 spans 18 amino acids. Sequencing involved patients with CD8+CD57+ cell expansion previously shown by flow cytometry. No therapy had been given to the patients at the time of blood sampling. Profiling of TCR beta VDJ combinations and CDR3 sequences used genomic DNA as template. TCRdb passed the reads through MiXCR, listing each CDR3 protein once. The repertoire has 150,000 to 200,000 distinct CDR3 sequences, roughly half of them found once; the top ten carry 3% to 4%.

This chain connects TRBV25-1 to TRBJ1-6; no firm D call. The sequence came from a human donor with aplastic anemia. Input material: sorted CD4+, CD8+, or CD8+CD57+ T cells (not recorded which) from PBMCs. DNA of the CDR3: TGTGCCAGCAGTGGGACCTCGTTGGCAGCCTCTAAAAATTCACCCCTCCACTTT. Translated: CASSGTSLAASKNSPLHF.